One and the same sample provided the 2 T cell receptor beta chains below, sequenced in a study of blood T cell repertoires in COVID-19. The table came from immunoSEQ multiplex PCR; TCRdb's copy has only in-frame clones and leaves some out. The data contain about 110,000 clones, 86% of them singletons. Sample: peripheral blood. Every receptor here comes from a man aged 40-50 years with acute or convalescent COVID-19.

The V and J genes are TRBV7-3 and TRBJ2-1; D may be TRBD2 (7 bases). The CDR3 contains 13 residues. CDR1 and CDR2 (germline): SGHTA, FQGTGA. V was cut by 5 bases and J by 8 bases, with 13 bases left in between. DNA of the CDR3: TGTGCCAGCAGCAAAGGGGGGGATTATGAGCAGTTCTTC. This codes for CASSKGGDYEQFF.

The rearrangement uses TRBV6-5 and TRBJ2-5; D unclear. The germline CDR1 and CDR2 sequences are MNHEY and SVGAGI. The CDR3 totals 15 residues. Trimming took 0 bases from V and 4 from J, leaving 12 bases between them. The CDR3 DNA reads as TGTGCCAGCAGTTACTCGACCGGGTATGGAGAGACCCAGTACTTC. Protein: CASSYSTGYGETQYF.